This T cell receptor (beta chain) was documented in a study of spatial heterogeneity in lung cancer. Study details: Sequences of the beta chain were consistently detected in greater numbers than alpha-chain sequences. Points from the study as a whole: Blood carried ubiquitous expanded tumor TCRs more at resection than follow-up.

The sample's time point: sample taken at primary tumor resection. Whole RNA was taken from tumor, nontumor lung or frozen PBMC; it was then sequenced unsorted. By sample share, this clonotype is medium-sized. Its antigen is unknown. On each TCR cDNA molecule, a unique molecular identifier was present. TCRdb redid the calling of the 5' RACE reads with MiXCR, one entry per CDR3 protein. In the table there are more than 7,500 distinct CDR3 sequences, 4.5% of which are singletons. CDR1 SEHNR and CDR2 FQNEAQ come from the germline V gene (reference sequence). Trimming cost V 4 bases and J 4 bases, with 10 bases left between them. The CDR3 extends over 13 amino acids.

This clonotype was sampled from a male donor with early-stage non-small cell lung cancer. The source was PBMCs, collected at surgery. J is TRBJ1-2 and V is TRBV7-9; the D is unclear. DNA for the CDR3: TGTGCCAGCAGCTCAACTAGGGCCTATGGCTACACCTTC. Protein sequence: CASSSTRAYGYTF.